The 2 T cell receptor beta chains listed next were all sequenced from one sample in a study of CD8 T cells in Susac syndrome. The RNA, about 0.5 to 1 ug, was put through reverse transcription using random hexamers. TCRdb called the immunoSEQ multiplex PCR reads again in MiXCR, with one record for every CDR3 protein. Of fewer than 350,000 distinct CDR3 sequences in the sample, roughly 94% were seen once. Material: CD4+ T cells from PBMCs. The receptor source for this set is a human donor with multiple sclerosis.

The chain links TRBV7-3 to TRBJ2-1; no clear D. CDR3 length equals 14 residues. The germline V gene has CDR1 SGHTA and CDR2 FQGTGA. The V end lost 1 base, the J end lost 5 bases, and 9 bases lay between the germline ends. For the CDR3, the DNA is TGTGCCAGCAGCTTAAGCGGAGCCGACAATGAGCAGTTCTTC. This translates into CASSLSGADNEQFF.

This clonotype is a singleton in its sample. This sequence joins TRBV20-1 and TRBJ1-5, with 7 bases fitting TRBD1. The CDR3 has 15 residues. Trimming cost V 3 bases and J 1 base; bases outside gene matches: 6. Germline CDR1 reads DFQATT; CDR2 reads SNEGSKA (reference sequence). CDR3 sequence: CSASPDRASNQPQHF. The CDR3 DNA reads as TGCAGTGCTAGCCCCGACAGGGCCAGCAATCAGCCCCAGCATTTT.